The 31 T cell receptor beta chains reported below all come from one sample, sequenced in a study of cytomegalovirus exposure and HLA in healthy donors. PCR was performed using 60 Vbeta and 13 Jbeta primers. The protocol was immunoSEQ multiplex PCR, while the TCRdb copy is restricted to in-frame clones and leaves out a portion. Of some 180,000 clones listed, about four fifths were seen once; the top ten hold 2.9%. What was sequenced was PBMCs. Receptor source: a female donor in good health and CMV-seronegative.

The rearrangement links TRBV5-1 to TRBJ2-5, with 8 nucleotides matching TRBD2. The CDR3 is made up of 15 amino acids. After removal of 7 bases from V and 5 bases from J, the junction contained 13 bases not matched to a gene. Germline V CDR1 and CDR2: SGHRS, YFSETQ. The CDR3 coding sequence is TGCGCCAGCTGTCGGGGGGACGGGGGGGCTGAGACCCAGTACTTC. It codes for CASCRGDGGAETQYF.

The rearrangement links TRBV14 to TRBJ2-7, with D possibly matching TRBD2 (6 bases). The germline gives CDR1 SGHDN, CDR2 FVKESK. Trimming took off 4 bases at V and 2 bases at J, with 15 bases between the two ends. The length of the CDR3 is 15 residues. Here the CDR3 DNA reads TGTGCCAGCAGCCTGAGCGGGCAGGGAACCTACGAGCAGTACTTC. Amino acids: CASSLSGQGTYEQYF.

There are a few counts of this clone. This chain connects TRBV5-1 to TRBJ2-7; TRBD1 matches 8 bases. CDR1 is SGHRS and CDR2 is YFSETQ in the germline V gene. The CDR3 covers 15 residues. V was pared by 2 bases and J by 4 bases, with 8 bases of the junction left unmatched. The CDR3 nucleotides read TGCGCCAGCAGCTTCGGACAGGGAGGTATGTACGAGCAGTACTTC. Protein sequence: CASSFGQGGMYEQYF.

The V and J genes are TRBV2 and TRBJ2-3; 9 nucleotides line up with TRBD2. Germline CDR1 SNHLY, CDR2 FYNNEI. Germline trimming cut 7 bases from V and 0 bases from J; bases unmatched to any gene: 2. CDR3 length: 14 amino acids. CDR3 protein: CASIAGVSTDTQYF. CDR3 sequence (DNA): TGTGCCAGCATAGCGGGGGTGAGCACAGATACGCAGTATTTT.

This clone was counted a few times. The gene calls are TRBV30 and TRBJ2-1; TRBD1 agrees at 7 bases. The V segment lost 8 bases and the J segment 6 bases; nucleotides outside the gene matches: 10. Germline V gene lookup returns CDR1 GTSNPN and CDR2 SVGIG (reference sequence). This CDR3 is built from 13 residues. In DNA, the CDR3 is TGTGCCGCCTCGGGGACAGTCATCAATGAGCAGTTCTTC. Its protein is CAASGTVINEQFF.

V is TRBV4-1 and J is TRBJ1-4; 7 nucleotides line up with TRBD1. CDR3 length equals 15 residues. Unmatched junction bases numbered 1, after V lost 1 base and J lost 2 bases. Germline V lookup: CDR1 MGHRA, CDR2 YSYEKL. Here the CDR3 reads CASSQGQGTNEKLFF. The CDR3 bases are TGCGCCAGCAGCCAAGGACAGGGCACTAATGAAAAACTGTTTTTT.

The rearrangement links TRBV5-6 to TRBJ2-7; 7 bases line up with TRBD2. V was clipped by 4 bases and J by 6 bases; unmatched bases: 4. Germline CDR1 and CDR2: SGHDT and YYEEEE. The CDR3 extends over 12 amino acids. CDR3 protein: CASSPPGGEQYF. DNA of the CDR3: TGTGCCAGCAGCCCCCCGGGGGGCGAGCAGTACTTC. The full variable domain, with the rest looked up from reference TRBV5-6 and TRBJ2-7, is DAGVTQSPTHLIKTRGQQVTLRCSPKSGHDTVSWYQQALGQGPQFIFQYYEEEERQRGNFPDRFSGHQFPNYSSELNVNALLLGDSALYLCASSPPGGEQYFGPGTRLTVT.

The chain has TRBV7-8 and TRBJ1-1, with 9 positions matching TRBD1. CDR3 length equals 20 residues. With V trimmed by 4 bases and J by 4 bases, 22 bases remained unmatched. CDR1 SGHVS and CDR2 FQNEAQ come from the germline V gene. CDR3 in amino acids: CASSSYPTGQGNIPLTEAFF. CDR3 nucleotide sequence: TGTGCCAGCAGCTCCTACCCGACGGGACAGGGAAATATCCCCCTCACTGAAGCTTTCTTT.

The chain uses TRBV27 and TRBJ2-2; a weak D match, TRBD2 (5 bases). CDR3 length: 13 residues. The germline V and J ends were trimmed by 10 bases and 7 bases, with 16 bases remaining between them. Germline V gene data show CDR1 as MNHEY and CDR2 as SMNVEV (reference sequence). The CDR3 loop reads CATTRIVGGELFF. The CDR3 DNA reads TGTGCCACCACTAGGATAGTTGGCGGGGAGCTGTTTTTT.

The rearrangement links TRBV18 to TRBJ1-2; 9 nucleotides agree with TRBD1. The germline V gene has CDR1 KGHSH and CDR2 LQKENI. The junction had 2 bases not matched to a gene; V was cut back by 4 bases and J by 8 bases. CDR3 length: 12 residues. CDR3 loop: CASSQDRGGYTF. CDR3 coding DNA: TGTGCCAGCTCACAGGACAGGGGCGGCTACACCTTC.

V usage is TRBV7-6 and J usage is TRBJ2-1; 7 positions match TRBD2. The CDR3 contains 13 residues. Per the germline V gene, CDR1 is SGHVS and CDR2 is FNYEAQ. The J segment lost 6 bases and the V segment lost 6 bases, leaving 5 bases of the junction unmatched. This CDR3 reads CASRPRLANEQFF. In DNA form, the CDR3 reads TGTGCCAGCAGGCCCAGACTAGCCAATGAGCAGTTCTTC.

Note on this clone: At one of its ends the junction is not consistent with the germline gene, which may arise from a read error. The chain joins TRBV30 to TRBJ1-3; D is unresolved. The germline V gene has CDR1 GTSNPN and CDR2 SVGIG (reference sequence). CDR3 length: 12 amino acids. Here the CDR3 reads CAGRDSGNTIYF. Here the CDR3 DNA reads TGTGCCGGGAGAGACTCCGGGAACACCATATATTTT.

This chain connects TRBV6-1 to TRBJ2-7, with D maybe TRBD2 (5 bases). Trimming stripped 2 bases from V and 3 bases from J, with 14 bases between. The CDR3 covers 15 residues. Germline V gene sequence: CDR1 MNHNS, CDR2 SASEGT. The CDR3 nucleotides read TGTGCCAGCAGTGAATGGGCCTTCGAGGGCTACGAGCAGTACTTC. It yields the protein CASSEWAFEGYEQYF.

The CDR3 is CASSVAAAGVQETQYF. CDR3 DNA: TGTGCCAGCAGCGTAGCGGCAGCGGGCGTCCAAGAGACCCAGTACTTC. This chain uses TRBV9 with TRBJ2-5, with D possibly TRBD2 on 6 matching bases. Germline V gene lookup returns CDR1 SGDLS and CDR2 YYNGEE. Trimming removed 0 bases at V and 1 base at J, with 13 bases between. The length of the CDR3 is 16 residues.

This clone appeared a few times. The chain recombines TRBV7-2 with TRBJ2-2; tentatively, D is TRBD2 (6 bases). There are 16 residues in the CDR3. The ends were cut back, 8 bases at V and 9 bases at J, with 25 bases in the middle. Germline CDR1 SGHTA, CDR2 FQGNSA. DNA of the CDR3: TGTGCCAGCGGCCAATACCGGGAGATAAAAGGGCGGGAGCTGTTTTTT. It codes for CASGQYREIKGRELFF.

This clone has just a few counts. The V and J genes are TRBV6-5 and TRBJ1-6; a possible D gene is TRBD1 (6 bases). CDR3 length: 13 amino acids. Germline V gene data show CDR1 as MNHEY and CDR2 as SVGAGI. V was trimmed by 6 bases and J by 8 bases, leaving 11 bases between them. Here the CDR3 reads CASRTKGDSPLHF. CDR3 sequence (DNA): TGTGCCAGCAGGACTAAGGGGGATTCACCCCTCCACTTT.

This rearrangement joins TRBV29-1 to TRBJ2-3, with 9 positions matching TRBD1. Trimming at V came to 7 bases and at J to 6 bases, leaving 8 bases not matched to a gene. Germline V gene data show CDR1 as SQVTM and CDR2 as ANQGSEA. The CDR3 is 13 residues long. CDR3 bases: TGCAGCGCGGACAGGGGAGTAGGGGATACGCAGTATTTT. It translates to CSADRGVGDTQYF.

A few counts support this clone. This chain connects TRBV7-9 to TRBJ2-5; no reliable D call. The CDR3 runs 13 residues. Trimming took 2 bases from V and 2 from J, leaving 6 bases between them. CDR1 and CDR2 from the germline V gene are SEHNR and FQNEAQ (reference sequence). The CDR3 protein is CASSLQQQETQYF. The CDR3 coding sequence is TGTGCCAGCAGCTTACAACAGCAAGAGACCCAGTACTTC.

This chain connects TRBV28 to TRBJ2-2; maybe TRBD1 (5 bases). V was trimmed by 0 bases and J by 2 bases, leaving 7 bases between them. CDR1 is MDHEN, CDR2 SYDVKM, per germline. CDR3 length: 15 residues. CDR3 nucleotide sequence: TGTGCCAGCAGTTTATGGGACACAAACACCGGGGAGCTGTTTTTT. Encoded protein: CASSLWDTNTGELFF.

The chain carries TRBV2 and TRBJ2-5, with D perhaps matching TRBD1 (6 bases). The J call is in doubt because the DNA end fits TRBJ2-7 better. This CDR3 is 14 amino acids long. Germline loops: CDR1 SNHLY, CDR2 FYNNEI. CDR3 DNA: TGTGCCAGCAGTGAACAGGGGAGCTCCTACGAGCAGTACTTC. Translated, it gives CASSEQGSSYEQYF.

The gene calls are TRBV7-6 and TRBJ2-1, with TRBD2 identical over 9 bases. Germline V gene sequence: CDR1 SGHVS, CDR2 FNYEAQ. CDR3 length: 17 amino acids. V dropped 1 base and J dropped 7; count of bases not matched to a gene: 11. DNA for the CDR3: TGTGCCAGCAGCTTAGGAACGGCCCGGCTAGCGGGGAATGAGCAGTTCTTC. It codes for CASSLGTARLAGNEQFF.

J is TRBJ2-1 and V is TRBV27; TRBD2 aligns across 9 bases. The CDR3 totals 16 residues. Germline assignment: CDR1 MNHEY and CDR2 SMNVEV (reference sequence). With V trimmed by 6 bases and J by 7 bases, 13 bases remained unmatched. DNA for the CDR3: TGTGCCAGCAGCCTGAAGCAGGGCGGGAGGGGAAATGAGCAGTTCTTC. Translating gives CASSLKQGGRGNEQFF.

The chain is built from TRBV7-6 and TRBJ2-5; TRBD2 is a possible D gene (7 bases). Trimming took off 4 bases at V and 6 bases at J, with 21 bases between the two ends. The CDR3 spans 16 residues. CDR1 and CDR2 from the germline V gene are SGHVS and FNYEAQ. DNA of the CDR3: TGTGCCAGCAGCTCTCCGAGGGGGGGCTCTGGAAAGACCCAGTACTTC. Protein sequence: CASSSPRGGSGKTQYF.

The genes are TRBV28 and TRBJ1-2, with 8 bases aligning to TRBD1. Germline assignment: CDR1 MDHEN and CDR2 SYDVKM. The CDR3 covers 16 residues. V shed 2 bases and J 8 bases; nucleotides not matched to a gene: 13. The chain's CDR3 is CASSLVFSGQVAGYTF. In DNA, the CDR3 is TGTGCCAGCAGTTTAGTTTTTTCGGGACAGGTCGCAGGCTACACCTTC.

The chain links TRBV11-3 to TRBJ2-2; tentatively, D is TRBD2 (6 bases). Germline CDR1 reads SGHNT; CDR2 reads YENEEA. V was trimmed by 4 bases and J by 2 bases, leaving 11 bases between them. The CDR3 extends over 15 amino acids. CDR3 sequence (DNA): TGTGCCAGCAGCTCCGGACTATTAAACACCGGGGAGCTGTTTTTT. Amino acids: CASSSGLLNTGELFF.

V is TRBV7-3 and J is TRBJ2-4; maybe TRBD2 (6 bases). The CDR3 extends over 16 amino acids. With 5 bases removed from V and 7 bases from J, the gap between germline ends came to 21 bases. The germline gives CDR1 SGHTA, CDR2 FQGTGA. This chain's CDR3 is CASSPTGGALRNIQYF. In DNA, the CDR3 is TGTGCCAGCAGCCCCACCGGAGGGGCCTTGAGGAACATTCAGTACTTC.

This clone was observed a few times. The V and J genes are TRBV4-1 and TRBJ2-1; 12 bases align to TRBD2. V shed 3 bases, J shed 6 bases, and the junction held 6 bases outside the gene matches. Germline loops: CDR1 MGHRA, CDR2 YSYEKL. The CDR3 extends over 16 amino acids. The CDR3 bases are TGCGCCAGCAGCCATGAGACTAGCGGGAGAGGCAATGAGCAGTTCTTC. This gives the protein CASSHETSGRGNEQFF.

The CDR3 reads CASSQTQGVDEQFF. The DNA of the CDR3 is TGCGCCAGCAGCCAAACTCAGGGGGTGGATGAGCAGTTCTTC. The chain recombines TRBV4-1 with TRBJ2-1, with TRBD1 identical over 7 bases. Trimming removed 2 bases from V and 8 bases from J; junction bases left unmatched: 6. This CDR3 has 14 amino acids. Germline values: CDR1 MGHRA, CDR2 YSYEKL.

V is TRBV10-3 and J is TRBJ2-7; 7 positions agree with TRBD1. Losses at the gene ends were 6 bases for V and 3 bases for J; bases not matched to a gene: 5. The CDR3 length is 13 residues. The V gene's germline CDR1 is ENHRY and CDR2 SYGVKD. CDR3 sequence reads: CAIRGTEGYEQYF. CDR3 nucleotides: TGTGCCATCAGAGGGACAGAAGGCTACGAGCAGTACTTC.

The rearrangement joins TRBV5-1 to TRBJ1-1; D unclear. This CDR3 region has 12 residues. V was trimmed by 0 bases and J by 11 bases, leaving 11 bases between them. Germline lookup yields CDR1 SGHRS and CDR2 YFSETQ. CDR3 bases: TGCGCCAGCAGCTTGGAGGAGGGTAGGGCTTTCTTT. As protein: CASSLEEGRAFF.

V and J are TRBV28 and TRBJ2-1; 7 bases line up with TRBD2. J gave up 5 bases and V 7 bases, and 11 bases lay outside the gene matches. The germline CDR1 and CDR2 sequences are MDHEN and SYDVKM. The CDR3 runs 15 residues. The DNA for the CDR3 is TGTGCCAGCACCCGGGCGGGAGTACCCCACAATGAGCAGTTCTTC. Its protein product is CASTRAGVPHNEQFF. Supplemented by reference TRBV28 and TRBJ2-1, the full variable domain reads DVKVTQSSRYLVKRTGEKVFLECVQDMDHENMFWYRQDPGLGLRLIYFSYDVKMKEKGDIPEGYSVSREKKERFSLILESASTNQTSMYLCASTRAGVPHNEQFFGPGTRLTVL.